Below, one T cell receptor (beta chain) is given with its context. What this receptor recognizes is not known. Base quality data are lacking; no much larger clone is found one base away. Amplification of TCR beta CDR3 regions was carried out from RNA transcripts. The TCR CDR3 was subjected to a first round of RT-PCR using the HTBI primer set and the Qiagen OneStep RT-PCR kit. Libraries were constructed in a second round of multiplex PCR, after which size selection and purification were performed. The libraries were sequenced on an Illumina HiSeq2000 using paired-end 100 bp reads. The study's processing was this. Raw data were processed with SOAPnuke, discarding reads with adapters, uncalled bases, mean Phred below 15, or no exact constant-primer or identifier match. COPE v1.2.5 was used to merge the high-quality paired reads, and each unique nucleotide sequence was defined as a clonotype. Clonotypes were aligned to IMGT TRBV, TRBD and TRBJ reference segments using MiTCR v1.1. The analysis included only V-J combinations with a frequency above 0.0001, which together covered 98% to 99.2% of the repertoires. The TCS score was defined as the ratio of F50 (clonal expansion) to E x V (chaos), calculated using BLOSUM62-based TCRdist between CDR3 peptides within each V-J. Welch's t-statistics and random forest reduced around 510 V-J features to 10 to 15, which were used in a naive Bayes classifier (R e1071). The Morisita-Horn index was used to measure how similar the thyroid and blood repertoires were. TCRdb ran its own pipeline on the public reads, namely fastp trimming at Q25 and MiXCR clone calling, and kept in-frame beta chains. Each record represents a unique CDR3 protein, reported with the most common genes and DNA among its rows. Here the V and J calls rest on TCRdb's processing, not on the authors' analysis. The sample profile shows 550,000 to 700,000 distinct CDR3 sequences; just over 45% of them were found once. 15% to 20% of the sample goes to the ten largest clones.

Exclusion was applied to patients with uncontrolled infections, other autoimmune diseases, pregnancy or lactation. Diagnoses were based on clinical symptoms, serum thyroxine and TRAb, thyroid ultrasound and orbital computed tomography. Total RNA was extracted with Trizol reagent, and quality was checked on an Agilent 2100 Bioanalyzer. This sample is drawn from a study of T cells in Graves' hyperthyroidism and ophthalmopathy (dated by TCRdb to the late 2010s). For the study in its entirety: A discovery cohort of fewer than 110 patients, fewer than 50 with Graves' ophthalmopathy and about 58 with stable Graves' hyperthyroidism, was used to find distinguishing TCR V-J signatures. After sampling, hyperthyroidism patients received methimazole starting at 30 mg daily, and ophthalmopathy patients received high-dose intravenous methylprednisolone. The 75 to 100 discovery patients were randomly split 7:3 into training and test sets. The paper describes TCR Vbeta CDR3 sequencing of fewer than 150 peripheral blood samples, made up of approximately 40 ophthalmopathy patients, around 78 hyperthyroidism patients and roughly 17 progressor patients. Whether ophthalmopathy could be predicted prospectively was tested in an independent validation cohort made up of approximately 19 hyperthyroidism patients plus 17 patients who later progressed to ophthalmopathy. In addition, the study compared T-cell repertoires in thyroid tissue and in blood from roughly 6 Graves' hyperthyroidism patients. Paper-wide results and their limitations: In cross-validation, a model built on a 13 V-J signature told ophthalmopathy apart from stable hyperthyroidism with under 90% sensitivity and about 81% specificity, and in testing the same model reached 80%/75%. Blood samples also contained most of the expanded thyroid clonotypes (frequency above 0.001), which suggests that blood repertoires may reflect thyroid immune responses. During validation, the model predicted progression to ophthalmopathy a median of about 6.3 months ahead of onset, with around 65% sensitivity and 72.22% specificity. No statistical method was used to fix the sample size in advance, and group allocation was not hidden from the investigators.

The sample was peripheral blood or thyroid tissue (not recorded which). This receptor was obtained from an adult woman with Graves' disease, either hyperthyroidism or ophthalmopathy (not recorded which).

Here is the DNA: TGTGCCAGCAGCTTAGAAGGGGTTGGGCAGTACTTC. Protein translation: CASSLEGVGQYF. The chain is encoded by TRBV7-2 joined to TRBJ2-7; matching of 5 bases hints at TRBD1 as the D gene. From cysteine to phenylalanine, the CDR3 is 12 amino acids long. The retained sequence is limited to the CDR3, 36 bases, with the frame set at the first base. According to the germline V gene, CDR1 reads SGHTA and CDR2 reads FQGNSA. Deletion took 1 base off V and 9 bases off J, with a span of 10 bases between the germline ends.